The subject of this entry is one T cell receptor beta chain. What it recognizes is unknown. This sample was taken from a study of breast tumors, draining lymph nodes, adjacent tissues. Notes on the study in general: Findings are consistent with lymph node origin and intratumoral expansion of most tumor T cells. Data only fit, rather than demonstrated, lymph node origin of most tumor T cells. Compared with basal-like, luminal-like tumors shared significantly more repertoire with nontumor tissue. Tumor TCR diversity was below lymph nodes but above nontumor tissue.

The CDR3 has 12 residues. Germline V CDR1 and CDR2: MNHEY, SVGEGT. V lost 4 bases and J lost 4, with 7 bases in between. TCRdb re-called the multiplex PCR reads through MiXCR, storing one row per CDR3 protein. The sample has roughly 7,000 distinct CDR3 sequences, roughly two fifths seen once. The chain recombines TRBV6-2 or TRBV6-3 with TRBJ1-1; D not resolved. The receptor was isolated from a female donor with breast cancer. Some clones in this sample may be carry-over from other donors' samples. Sequencing input: tumor-adjacent breast tissue. CDR3 coding DNA: TGTGCCAGCAGTTCAATCGGCACTGAAGCTTTCTTT. Translated, it gives CASSSIGTEAFF.